A single sample is the source of the 26 T cell receptor beta chains below, sequenced in a study of blood T cell repertoires in COVID-19. Libraries were prepared by immunoSEQ multiplex PCR; TCRdb keeps only in-frame clonotypes and omits some of them. The sample lists 140,000 to 150,000 clones, about four fifths occurring once. Sequenced material: peripheral blood. The receptors were sampled from a human donor with acute or convalescent COVID-19. The donor label of this sample is uncertain.

The chain recombines TRBV5-4 with TRBJ1-1; the D gene is possibly TRBD1 (6 bases). This CDR3 contains 15 residues. Germline loops: CDR1 SGHNT, CDR2 YYREEE (reference sequence). V lost 1 base, J lost 2 bases, and 12 bases lay in between. CDR3 sequence (DNA): TGTGCCAGCAGCTTGTCGGGGACACTCAACACTGAAGCTTTCTTT. This gives the protein CASSLSGTLNTEAFF.

As to this clone: The same CDR3 arises from other DNA sequences in this sample as well. The genes are TRBV5-6 and TRBJ1-5; 8 nucleotides line up with TRBD1. Per the germline V gene, CDR1 is SGHDT and CDR2 is YYEEEE. The ends lost 3 bases at V and 2 bases at J; junction bases unmatched: 1. The CDR3 has 14 residues. CDR3 sequence: CASSWGQGNQPQHF. CDR3 nucleotides: TGTGCCAGCAGCTGGGGACAGGGCAATCAGCCCCAGCATTTT.

The gene calls are TRBV10-3 and TRBJ1-2; perhaps TRBD1 as D (6 bases). Deletions cut 5 bases from V and 4 bases from J, with 8 bases between. Germline V gene sequence: CDR1 ENHRY, CDR2 SYGVKD. The CDR3 consists of 12 residues. DNA of the CDR3: TGTGCCATCAGTCAGGACAGCTATGGCTACACCTTC. Its translation is CAISQDSYGYTF.

The chain is built from TRBV18 and TRBJ2-4, with TRBD2 identical over 14 bases. The CDR3 has 16 amino acids. Germline CDR1 reads KGHSH; CDR2 reads LQKENI. Unmatched junction bases numbered 7, after V lost 4 bases and J lost 8 bases. DNA for the CDR3: TGTGCCAGCTCACGCGGGACTAGCGGGGGTCCTGACATTCAGTACTTC. Translation gives CASSRGTSGGPDIQYF.

The V and J genes are TRBV11-3 and TRBJ2-1; TRBD2 agrees at 7 bases. From germline, CDR1 is SGHNT and CDR2 YENEEA. V trimming: 1 base; J trimming: 6 bases; junction bases outside the gene matches: 9. The CDR3 is 16 amino acids. CDR3 nucleotide sequence: TGTGCCAGCAGCTTAGGTGGGGGGGGGACCGGCAATGAGCAGTTCTTC. It codes for CASSLGGGGTGNEQFF.

The chain joins TRBV7-6 to TRBJ2-7, with TRBD1 matching 9 bases. Losses at the gene ends were 0 bases for V and 5 bases for J; bases not matched to a gene: 5. CDR3 size: 15 residues. Germline V gives CDR1 SGHVS, CDR2 FNYEAQ. The chain's CDR3 is CASSLAGTGRHEQYF. The DNA of the CDR3 is TGTGCCAGCAGCTTAGCGGGGACAGGGAGGCACGAGCAGTACTTC.

V and J are TRBV9 and TRBJ2-3; 9 bases line up with TRBD2. The J segment lost 3 bases and the V segment lost 4 bases, leaving 9 bases of the junction unmatched. The CDR3 covers 16 residues. Looked up from germline, CDR1 is SGDLS and CDR2 is YYNGEE. The CDR3 loop reads CASSPRGSGGTDTQYF. The CDR3 region has the DNA TGTGCCAGCAGCCCCAGGGGAAGCGGGGGGACAGATACGCAGTATTTT.

The rearrangement uses TRBV10-3 and TRBJ1-5; maybe TRBD1 (6 bases). The CDR3 covers 12 residues. CDR1 ENHRY and CDR2 SYGVKD come from the germline V gene. The V end was cut by 3 bases, the J end by 6 bases, with 6 bases between. The CDR3 region has the DNA TGTGCCATCAGTGAAGGGGGTCAGCCCCAGCATTTT. This encodes CAISEGGQPQHF.

The rearrangement uses TRBV7-9 and TRBJ1-1; the D is unclear. V lost 6 bases and J 7 bases, leaving 15 bases between the germline ends. Germline values: CDR1 SEHNR, CDR2 FQNEAQ (reference sequence). This CDR3 contains 13 residues. This CDR3 is CASSRVTQDEAFF. The CDR3 DNA is TGTGCCAGCAGTCGGGTCACCCAAGATGAAGCTTTCTTT.

The V call is TRBV7-9, the J call TRBJ1-2, with D possibly being TRBD1 (6 bases). Germline assignment: CDR1 SEHNR and CDR2 FQNEAQ (reference sequence). This CDR3 has 15 amino acids. V shed 5 bases and J shed 6 bases, with 19 bases lying between them. The CDR3 region is CASSPSRQVAHGYTF. Written as DNA, the CDR3 is TGTGCCAGCAGCCCGTCTCGACAGGTTGCCCATGGCTACACCTTC.

This chain links TRBV19 with TRBJ2-1, with D perhaps TRBD2 (5 bases). From germline, CDR1 is LNHDA and CDR2 SQIVND (reference sequence). V lost 4 bases and J 9 bases, leaving 10 bases between the germline ends. The CDR3 length is 12 residues. The chain's CDR3 is CASSKTGFEQFF. DNA of the CDR3: TGTGCCAGTAGTAAAACGGGGTTTGAGCAGTTCTTC.

V is TRBV6-6 and J is TRBJ2-1; 10 bases are shared with TRBD2. The V gene's germline CDR1 is MNHNY and CDR2 SVGAGI (reference sequence). J lost 4 bases, V lost 7 bases, and 7 bases had no gene match. The CDR3 totals 15 residues. For the CDR3, the DNA is TGTGCCAGCATTATAGCGGGGGGTACATACAATGAGCAGTTCTTC. Translated: CASIIAGGTYNEQFF.

The J gene is TRBJ2-1, the V gene TRBV6-5; no clear D gene. CDR1 and CDR2 (germline): MNHEY, SVGAGI. Trimming stripped 2 bases from V and 5 bases from J, with 7 bases between. The CDR3 contains 13 residues. The CDR3 DNA follows: TGTGCCAGCAGTTACGGCGGTGACAATGAGCAGTTCTTC. This gives the protein CASSYGGDNEQFF.

This chain joins TRBV11-2 and TRBJ1-2, with unresolved D. Germline V gene sequence: CDR1 SGHAT, CDR2 FQNNGV. Deletions cut 0 bases from V and 5 bases from J, with 7 bases between. CDR3 size: 13 residues. CDR3 region: CASSLDTSYGYTF. DNA of the CDR3: TGTGCCAGCAGCTTAGACACATCGTATGGCTACACCTTC. Together with reference TRBV11-2 and TRBJ1-2, the CDR3 gives the full variable domain: EAGVAQSPRYKIIEKRQSVAFWCNPISGHATLYWYQQILGQGPKLLIQFQNNGVVDDSQLPKDRFSAERLKGVDSTLKIQPAKLEDSAVYLCASSLDTSYGYTFGSGTRLTVV.

This chain joins TRBV5-1 and TRBJ2-2; 9 bases match TRBD2. CDR3 length equals 16 residues. Germline loops: CDR1 SGHRS, CDR2 YFSETQ. J was trimmed by 6 bases and V by 4 bases; bases with no gene match: 10. CDR3 amino acids: CASSPRAGGLPGELFF. DNA of the CDR3: TGCGCCAGCAGCCCGAGGGCGGGGGGGCTGCCCGGGGAGCTGTTTTTT.

This chain uses TRBV5-1 with TRBJ1-1; TRBD1 might be the D (6 bases). Germline values: CDR1 SGHRS, CDR2 YFSETQ. The CDR3 has 13 residues. Trimming took 4 bases from V and 3 from J, leaving 10 bases between them. CDR3 protein: CASSPDSDTEAFF. The CDR3 bases are TGCGCCAGCAGCCCGGACAGCGACACTGAAGCTTTCTTT.

J is TRBJ2-7 and V is TRBV4-1; tentatively, D is TRBD1 (6 bases). The CDR3 runs 15 residues. Looked up from germline, CDR1 is MGHRA and CDR2 is YSYEKL. V lost 2 bases, J lost 4 bases, and 15 bases lay in between. CDR3 bases: TGCGCCAGCAGCCAAAGGGGCAGGGGAGCTTACGAGCAGTACTTC. The encoded protein is CASSQRGRGAYEQYF.

The rearrangement joins TRBV5-4 to TRBJ1-2; D might be TRBD1 (5 bases). CDR1 and CDR2 (germline): SGHNT, YYREEE (reference sequence). CDR3 size: 14 residues. Trimming cost V 0 bases and J 2 bases, with 8 bases left between them. The CDR3 nucleotides are TGTGCCAGCAGCTTGGATCGGGGGAACTATGGCTACACCTTC. This codes for CASSLDRGNYGYTF.

This clone was seen a single time. This chain uses TRBV19 with TRBJ2-1; 10 nucleotides match TRBD2. The length of the CDR3 is 15 residues. The V and J ends lost 5 bases and 15 bases, in that order; junction bases with no gene match: 16. Per the germline V gene, CDR1 is LNHDA and CDR2 is SQIVND (reference sequence). CDR3 nucleotides: TGTGCCAGTAGTCCTCAGGGGAGCGGGGGGGATCTGTGGTTCTTC. The encoded protein is CASSPQGSGGDLWFF. The whole variable domain, filled in from reference TRBV19 and TRBJ2-1, reads DGGITQSPKYLFRKEGQNVTLSCEQNLNHDAMYWYRQDPGQGLRLIYYSQIVNDFQKGDIAEGYSVSREKKESFPLTVTSAQKNPTAFYLCASSPQGSGGDLWFFGPGTRLTVL.

This chain links TRBV5-1 with TRBJ2-7; D is unclear. V was trimmed by 0 bases and J by 4 bases, leaving 8 bases between them. The CDR3 contains 13 residues. Germline CDR1 SGHRS, CDR2 YFSETQ. CDR3 protein: CASSLGVLYEQYF. CDR3 sequence (DNA): TGCGCCAGCAGCTTGGGAGTCCTTTACGAGCAGTACTTC. Variable domain in full (rest from reference TRBV5-1 and TRBJ2-7): KAGVTQTPRYLIKTRGQQVTLSCSPISGHRSVSWYQQTPGQGLQFLFEYFSETQRNKGNFPGRFSGRQFSNSRSEMNVSTLELGDSALYLCASSLGVLYEQYFGPGTRLTVT.

This sequence joins TRBV11-2 and TRBJ2-5; possible D gene TRBD1, 6 bases. This CDR3 is 14 amino acids long. Trimming shortened V by 10 bases and J by 1 base, and 16 bases separated the two germline ends. The V gene's germline CDR1 is SGHAT and CDR2 FQNNGV. CDR3 in DNA: TGTGCCATCATCTCCTACAGGGCCCAAGAGACCCAGTACTTC. It specifies CAIISYRAQETQYF.

This chain uses TRBV6-5 with TRBJ1-2; the match to TRBD1 covers 9 bases. CDR3 size: 15 residues. Trimming cost V 6 bases and J 5 bases; bases outside gene matches: 10. Germline-derived CDR1 and CDR2 are MNHEY and SVGAGI. The CDR3: CASRPRDRVFYGYTF. The CDR3 DNA follows: TGTGCCAGCAGGCCCCGGGACAGGGTTTTTTATGGCTACACCTTC.

The V call is TRBV11-2, the J call TRBJ2-7; 13 bases align to TRBD2. This CDR3 has 16 amino acids. Germline V gene sequence: CDR1 SGHAT, CDR2 FQNNGV. J was trimmed by 4 bases and V by 5 bases; bases with no gene match: 8. The CDR3 is CASSIPGLAGQYEQYF. The CDR3 nucleotides are TGTGCCAGCAGCATTCCGGGACTAGCGGGGCAGTACGAGCAGTACTTC. The variable domain in full, completed from reference TRBV11-2 and TRBJ2-7, reads EAGVAQSPRYKIIEKRQSVAFWCNPISGHATLYWYQQILGQGPKLLIQFQNNGVVDDSQLPKDRFSAERLKGVDSTLKIQPAKLEDSAVYLCASSIPGLAGQYEQYFGPGTRLTVT.

The chain has TRBV5-6 and TRBJ2-6, with TRBD1 identical over 12 bases. Germline values: CDR1 SGHDT, CDR2 YYEEEE. This CDR3 is built from 17 residues. The V segment lost 2 bases and the J segment 3 bases; nucleotides outside the gene matches: 3. The CDR3 DNA reads as TGTGCCAGCAGCTTAGGGACAGGGGGCTTTGGGGCCAACGTCCTGACTTTC. This gives the protein CASSLGTGGFGANVLTF.

The chain combines TRBV4-1 with TRBJ2-3, with 7 bases identical to TRBD2. The trim removed 4 bases at V and 0 bases at J, leaving 4 bases unmatched. CDR3 length: 15 residues. The germline V gene has CDR1 MGHRA and CDR2 YSYEKL. The CDR3 region has the DNA TGCGCCAGCAGCCTGGGACTACATAGCACAGATACGCAGTATTTT. Encoded protein: CASSLGLHSTDTQYF.

The chain carries TRBV5-6 and TRBJ1-2, with D hard to call. This CDR3 has 13 amino acids. The V gene's germline CDR1 is SGHDT and CDR2 YYEEEE. The ends were cut back, 4 bases at V and 2 bases at J, with 9 bases in the middle. The CDR3 DNA is TGTGCCAGCAGCGGGCCGGGGAACTATGGCTACACCTTC. It codes for CASSGPGNYGYTF.